The present T cell receptor beta chain was sequenced within a study of blood T cell repertoires in COVID-19. About the research overall: Material from acute and convalescent COVID-19 was sourced from the United States, Italy and Spain. Sources were T cells, B-cell-depleted T cells, or PBMCs; the material itself was cDNA or gDNA.

Germline CDR1 KGHDR, CDR2 SFDVKD. J gave up 3 bases and V 5 bases, and 2 bases lay outside the gene matches. This CDR3 is 13 amino acids long. Authors' processing steps: Estimation of nucleated cell counts relied on the amplification of reference gene primers. Produced via immunoSEQ multiplex PCR; TCRdb's table is partial and in-frame only. From that table come the V and J calls and clone size; the DNA was used to work out D and trimming. The table includes 200,000 or so clones, about 80% detected once. This clone was counted between two and nine times. The source material was peripheral blood. The chain recombines TRBV24-1 with TRBJ2-7, with TRBD2 matching over 8 bases. The TCR originated in a human donor with acute or convalescent COVID-19. The donor label of this sample is uncertain. The CDR3, as DNA: TGTGCCACCAGTGTGAGCGGGGGCTACGAGCAGTACTTC. Its translation: CATSVSGGYEQYF.